This T cell receptor beta chain was retrieved from a study of blood T cell repertoires in COVID-19. Study-level background: Sample material is recorded as cDNA or gDNA derived from T cells, B-cell-depleted T cells, or PBMCs.

The CDR3 has 15 amino acids. Per the germline V gene, CDR1 is MNHEY and CDR2 is SVGAGI. The V segment lost 7 bases and the J segment 5 bases; nucleotides outside the gene matches: 10. Libraries were prepared by immunoSEQ multiplex PCR; TCRdb keeps only in-frame clonotypes and omits some of them. The repertoire consists of under 200,000 clones, with 80% to 90% occurring once and the leading ten covering roughly 8.6%. V and J are TRBV6-5 and TRBJ1-5, with 8 bases matching TRBD1. Sample: peripheral blood. The source is a man in his 60s with acute or convalescent COVID-19. CDR3 loop: CASKPVRGRDQPQHF. For the CDR3, the DNA is TGTGCCAGCAAACCAGTCAGGGGGCGCGATCAGCCCCAGCATTTT.